The clone carrying this T cell receptor beta chain was observed a few times. Enrollment of patients from Seattle took place during active infection, with longitudinal follow-up. The sample belongs to a study of blood T cell repertoires in COVID-19. As for the study in general: Samples representing acute and convalescent COVID-19 were sourced from the United States, Italy and Spain. From T cells, B-cell-depleted T cells, or PBMCs came the material, which was cDNA or gDNA.

Source study methods: Using reference gene primer amplification, nucleated cell counts were estimated. The assay was immunoSEQ multiplex PCR, and TCRdb's table has in-frame clones only and misses some. V, J and clone size were drawn from that table, and D and trimming were deduced from the DNA. The sample includes nearly 95,000 clones, about 74% of them seen just once. The length of the CDR3 is 17 residues. The V gene end was trimmed by 2 bases and the J gene end by 5 bases; junction bases not matched to a gene: 8. Germline CDR1 reads MDHEN; CDR2 reads SYDVKM. Sequencing used peripheral blood. The receptor's source is a man in his 70s with COVID-19, enrolled during active disease. This chain uses TRBV28 with TRBJ1-6, with 8 bases matching TRBD1. CDR3 region: CASSLIRTGIHNSPLHF. The CDR3 DNA reads TGTGCCAGCAGTTTAATCCGGACAGGGATTCATAATTCACCCCTCCACTTT.